The 22 T cell receptor beta chains presented below share a single source sample, sequenced in a study of blood T cell repertoires in COVID-19. TCRdb's copy holds only in-frame clones and misses some; the assay was immunoSEQ multiplex PCR. The table lists fewer than 300,000 clones, about three quarters of them singletons. Sequenced material: peripheral blood. All receptors come from a woman of 80 years or more with acute or convalescent COVID-19.

This chain joins TRBV19 and TRBJ1-4; 8 bases map to TRBD1. The trim removed 6 bases at V and 4 bases at J, leaving 1 base unmatched. This CDR3 spans 13 amino acids. Germline CDR1 is LNHDA and CDR2 is SQIVND (reference sequence). Here the CDR3 reads CASRGQGNEKLFF. The CDR3 coding sequence is TGTGCCAGTAGAGGACAGGGTAATGAAAAACTGTTTTTT.

J is TRBJ2-3 and V is TRBV6-5; D call uncertain. The length of the CDR3 is 15 residues. Germline V gives CDR1 MNHEY, CDR2 SVGAGI. V was pared by 4 bases and J by 0 bases, with 11 bases between. CDR3 sequence (DNA): TGTGCCAGCAGTTCCCTCCGGTCTAGCACAGATACGCAGTATTTT. Protein: CASSSLRSSTDTQYF.

CDR3: CASSLVSGGDADTQYF. The CDR3 nucleotides read TGTGCCAGCAGCTTGGTGTCTGGGGGGGACGCGGATACGCAGTATTTT. This rearrangement joins TRBV5-4 to TRBJ2-3; the match to TRBD2 covers 7 bases. V was pared by 0 bases and J by 6 bases, with 10 bases of the junction left unmatched. The CDR3 has 16 residues. The germline V gene has CDR1 SGHNT and CDR2 YYREEE (reference sequence).

This chain joins TRBV3-1 (or the pseudogene TRBV3-2) and TRBJ1-4; TRBD1 agrees at 9 bases. CDR3 length equals 15 residues. The ends lost 2 bases at V and 5 bases at J; junction bases unmatched: 3. Germline values: CDR1 LGHDT, CDR2 YNNKEL (reference sequence). The CDR3: CASSQPGQGNEKLFF. CDR3 bases: TGTGCCAGCAGCCAACCGGGACAGGGAAATGAAAAACTGTTTTTT.

The J gene is TRBJ2-2, the V gene TRBV5-4; TRBD2 matches at 10 bases. V shed 6 bases and J 4 bases; nucleotides not matched to a gene: 6. CDR1 is SGHNT, CDR2 YYREEE, per germline (reference sequence). The CDR3 is 15 amino acids. The CDR3 nucleotides read TGTGCCAGCAACCTAGCGGGAGCCCTCACCGGGGAGCTGTTTTTT. It specifies CASNLAGALTGELFF. Filled out from reference TRBV5-4 and TRBJ2-2, the complete variable domain reads ETGVTQSPTHLIKTRGQQVTLRCSSQSGHNTVSWYQQALGQGPQFIFQYYREEENGRGNFPPRFSGLQFPNYSSELNVNALELDDSALYLCASNLAGALTGELFFGEGSRLTVL.

This clone was picked up a small number of times. The chain has TRBV5-1 and TRBJ1-1, with 9 bases identical to TRBD1. Germline CDR1 reads SGHRS; CDR2 reads YFSETQ. V was clipped by 0 bases and J by 7 bases; unmatched bases: 4. This CDR3 is built from 14 residues. CDR3 bases: TGCGCCAGCAGCTTGGCGGGACAGGGATTTGAAGCTTTCTTT. Protein product: CASSLAGQGFEAFF. The full variable domain, rest sourced from reference TRBV5-1 and TRBJ1-1, is KAGVTQTPRYLIKTRGQQVTLSCSPISGHRSVSWYQQTPGQGLQFLFEYFSETQRNKGNFPGRFSGRQFSNSRSEMNVSTLELGDSALYLCASSLAGQGFEAFFGQGTRLTVV.

This clone has more than one count but fewer than ten. This rearrangement joins TRBV7-9 to TRBJ2-2, with 13 bases aligning to TRBD2. This CDR3 is 19 amino acids long. CDR1 and CDR2 (germline): SEHNR, FQNEAQ (reference sequence). Trimming removed 5 bases from V and 1 base from J; junction bases left unmatched: 10. In DNA form, the CDR3 reads TGTGCCAGCAGCCCACGCGGGACTAGCGGGGCCATGAACACCGGGGAGCTGTTTTTT. It encodes CASSPRGTSGAMNTGELFF.

V gene TRBV4-1 combines with J gene TRBJ2-3; 8 bases line up with TRBD2. V shed 0 bases, J shed 8 bases, and the junction held 10 bases outside the gene matches. Germline V gene sequence: CDR1 MGHRA, CDR2 YSYEKL. This CDR3 contains 16 residues. CDR3 residues: CASSQDEGLGAVTQYF. In DNA, the CDR3 is TGCGCCAGCAGCCAAGATGAGGGACTAGGGGCCGTTACGCAGTATTTT.

This clone was seen just once. A read error may account for a junction end that differs from germline. The chain has TRBV3-1 (or the pseudogene TRBV3-2) and TRBJ1-5; a weak D match, TRBD1 (6 bases). Germline-derived CDR1 and CDR2 are LGHDT and YNNKEL (reference sequence). The CDR3 consists of 17 residues. In nucleotides, the CDR3 is TGTGCCAGCACCCAACTACAGGGACGGGGTTGGAGTCAGCCCCAGCATTTT. Protein: CASTQLQGRGWSQPQHF.

The chain employs TRBV6-6 and TRBJ2-7; weak D call: TRBD2 (5 bases). V was cut by 6 bases and J by 7 bases, with 22 bases left in between. The CDR3 runs 15 residues. CDR1 is MNHNY and CDR2 is SVGAGI in the germline V gene (reference sequence). This chain's CDR3 is CASSSDTSSPGEQYF. CDR3 in DNA: TGTGCCAGCAGCTCCGACACATCCAGTCCGGGGGAGCAGTACTTC.

The chain carries TRBV5-6 and TRBJ1-1; 7 bases fit TRBD1. CDR3 length: 18 residues. The trim removed 1 base at V and 0 bases at J, leaving 12 bases unmatched. Germline V gives CDR1 SGHDT, CDR2 YYEEEE. CDR3 in amino acids: CASSLKKGRGTMNTEAFF. The CDR3 DNA is TGTGCCAGCAGCTTGAAAAAGGGCAGGGGGACAATGAACACTGAAGCTTTCTTT.

The V gene is TRBV7-9, the J gene TRBJ1-2; a possible D gene is TRBD1 (6 bases). Germline V gene sequence: CDR1 SEHNR, CDR2 FQNEAQ (reference sequence). Trimming cost V 4 bases and J 5 bases, with 17 bases left between them. This CDR3 has 15 amino acids. Here the CDR3 DNA reads TGTGCCAGCAGCTCCGGACAGCCAAAAATTTATGGCTACACCTTC. Amino acids: CASSSGQPKIYGYTF. Looking up the rest from reference TRBV7-9 and TRBJ1-2 gives the full variable domain: DTGVSQNPRHKITKRGQNVTFRCDPISEHNRLYWYRQTLGQGPEFLTYFQNEAQLEKSRLLSDRFSAERPKGSFSTLEIQRTEQGDSAMYLCASSSGQPKIYGYTFGSGTRLTVV.

This sequence joins TRBV5-5 and TRBJ2-7; TRBD2 matches at 8 bases. Germline CDR1 SGHKS, CDR2 YYEKEE (reference sequence). The V segment lost 4 bases and the J segment 1 base; nucleotides outside the gene matches: 7. This CDR3 spans 15 amino acids. The CDR3 loop is CASSRILAASYEQYF. CDR3 DNA sequence: TGTGCCAGCAGCCGAATACTAGCGGCTTCCTACGAGCAGTACTTC.

CDR3 residues: CASSLMEGGYTF. CDR3 sequence (DNA): TGTGCCAGCAGTTTAATGGAGGGGGGCTACACCTTC. V is TRBV12-3 or TRBV12-4 and J is TRBJ1-2; D is perhaps TRBD1 (5 bases). Trimming took off 2 bases at V and 8 bases at J, with 9 bases between the two ends. The CDR3 loop spans 12 amino acids.

This clone was counted between two and nine times. The rearrangement joins TRBV6-2 or TRBV6-3 to TRBJ2-1; 9 bases agree with TRBD2. Germline CDR1 and CDR2: MNHEY and SVGEGT. The CDR3 is made up of 15 amino acids. Losses at the gene ends were 0 bases for V and 6 bases for J; bases not matched to a gene: 3. The CDR3 reads CASSYSRGGSNEQFF. The CDR3, as DNA: TGTGCCAGCAGTTACTCGCGGGGGGGCAGCAATGAGCAGTTCTTC.

In DNA form, the CDR3 reads TGTGCCAGCAGGGCCAGACTAGCGCGCAATGAGCAGTTCTTC. Its protein is CASRARLARNEQFF. The J gene is TRBJ2-1, the V gene TRBV5-6; 8 nucleotides match TRBD2. V lost 5 bases and J lost 6; bases outside the gene matches: 7. The CDR3 loop spans 14 amino acids. Germline assignment: CDR1 SGHDT and CDR2 YYEEEE.

The chain has TRBV24-1 and TRBJ1-6; a possible D gene is TRBD1 (6 bases). The germline CDR1 and CDR2 sequences are KGHDR and SFDVKD. V lost 0 bases to trimming and J lost 6 bases, with 8 bases between them. This CDR3 has 15 residues. CDR3 sequence: CATSDLRGGNSPLHF. CDR3 nucleotides: TGTGCCACCAGTGATTTGAGAGGGGGTAATTCACCCCTCCACTTT.

This clone is a singleton in its sample. V is TRBV5-1 and J is TRBJ2-1; 11 bases align to TRBD2. Germline-derived CDR1 and CDR2 are SGHRS and YFSETQ. The CDR3 loop spans 16 amino acids. J was trimmed by 7 bases and V by 2 bases; bases with no gene match: 8. The CDR3 reads CASSLLAGAGSNEQFF. The DNA for the CDR3 is TGCGCCAGCAGCTTACTAGCGGGAGCGGGTTCGAATGAGCAGTTCTTC.

The rearrangement uses TRBV21-1 and TRBJ1-6; the D call of TRBD1 is as the table states it, not checked on the DNA. TRBV21-1 is an annotated pseudogene. The CDR3 has 21 amino acids. The CDR3 nucleotides are TGTGCCAGCAGCAAAGGGAAAGGCCACGCCAGGGTCGCTGCTAATAATTCACCCCTCCACTTT. This gives the protein CASSKGKGHARVAANNSPLHF.

The DNA of the CDR3 is TGTGCCAGCTCACTGGGACTAGCGGACTCCTACGAGCAGTACTTC. As protein: CASSLGLADSYEQYF. The genes are TRBV18 and TRBJ2-7, with 11 positions matching TRBD2. With 4 bases clipped from V and 0 bases from J, the junction kept 2 bases outside the gene matches. The CDR3 runs 15 residues. Germline values: CDR1 KGHSH, CDR2 LQKENI.

The chain recombines TRBV10-3 with TRBJ1-1; the match to TRBD1 covers 7 bases. The CDR3 is made up of 14 amino acids. V dropped 10 bases and J dropped 0; count of bases not matched to a gene: 8. The germline CDR1 and CDR2 sequences are ENHRY and SYGVKD. The chain's CDR3 is CATSRDSMNTEAFF. The CDR3 nucleotides read TGTGCCACGTCCCGGGACAGTATGAACACTGAAGCTTTCTTT.

This chain connects TRBV5-1 to TRBJ2-7, with 9 bases that match TRBD1. The germline gives CDR1 SGHRS, CDR2 YFSETQ. After removal of 4 bases from V and 7 bases from J, the junction contained 15 bases not matched to a gene. The CDR3 consists of 16 residues. CDR3 residues: CASSRQTGGSSGEQYF. DNA for the CDR3: TGCGCCAGCAGCCGGCAAACAGGGGGCTCCAGCGGGGAGCAGTACTTC. The complete variable domain, with remaining parts taken from reference TRBV5-1 and TRBJ2-7, reads KAGVTQTPRYLIKTRGQQVTLSCSPISGHRSVSWYQQTPGQGLQFLFEYFSETQRNKGNFPGRFSGRQFSNSRSEMNVSTLELGDSALYLCASSRQTGGSSGEQYFGPGTRLTVT.